This note documents a single T cell receptor beta chain sequence. The source of the sample is a study of glioma-infiltrating T cells after dendritic cell vaccination. This CDR3 spans 13 amino acids. Trimming took off 3 bases at V and 0 bases at J, with 6 bases between the two ends. Germline V gene sequence: CDR1 LNHDA, CDR2 SQIVND (reference sequence). The PCR used 60 V beta and 13 J beta primers. Sequencing used immunoSEQ multiplex PCR; TCRdb keeps in-frame clones, though not all of them. Here the sample spans about 92,000 clones, about nine tenths being singletons. Sequenced here: blood, sampled before dendritic cell vaccination. This chain links TRBV19 with TRBJ2-7; D is unclear. The receptor comes from a human donor with glioblastoma. The CDR3, as DNA: TGTGCCAGTAGTATCGCTAGCTCCTACGAGCAGTACTTC. It encodes CASSIASSYEQYF.